The 9 T cell receptor beta chains reported below all come from one sample, sequenced in a study of CD8+CD57+ T cells in acquired aplastic anemia. TCR beta VDJ combinations and CDR3 sequences were profiled from genomic DNA. Via MiXCR, TCRdb re-called the reads, giving one row per CDR3 protein. The repertoire holds under 200,000 distinct CDR3 sequences, 64% seen once, with around 42% in the top ten. Sequencing input: sorted CD4+, CD8+, or CD8+CD57+ T cells (not recorded which) from PBMCs. The receptors were sampled from a human donor with severe aplastic anemia or a healthy control (not recorded which).

This chain connects TRBV29-1 to TRBJ2-7, with TRBD1 matching over 9 bases. From germline, CDR1 is SQVTM and CDR2 ANQGSEA. CDR3 length: 12 residues. Losses at the gene ends were 3 bases for V and 5 bases for J; bases not matched to a gene: 2. The CDR3 region is CSVDRQGDEQYF. CDR3 bases: TGCAGCGTTGATCGACAGGGGGACGAGCAGTACTTC.

The rearrangement uses TRBV2 and TRBJ1-1; TRBD1 might be the D (5 bases). V lost 3 bases, J lost 6 bases, and 17 bases lay in between. CDR3 length: 15 residues. From germline, CDR1 is SNHLY and CDR2 FYNNEI. CDR3 coding DNA: TGTGCCAGCAGTGACCCCCGGTCGGGGGGATCTGAAGCTTTCTTT. It specifies CASSDPRSGGSEAFF. Based on the CDR3 plus reference TRBV2 and TRBJ1-1, the full variable domain is EPEVTQTPSHQVTQMGQEVILRCVPISNHLYFYWYRQILGQKVEFLVSFYNNEISEKSEIFDDQFSVERPDGSNFTLKIRSTKLEDSAMYFCASSDPRSGGSEAFFGQGTRLTVV.

The chain combines TRBV5-1 with TRBJ2-7; D ambiguous. The CDR3 is 13 amino acids. Trimming pared 4 bases from V and 5 bases from J, leaving 13 bases between. The V gene's germline CDR1 is SGHRS and CDR2 YFSETQ. This chain's CDR3 is CASSPSGLHEQYF. The CDR3 nucleotides read TGCGCCAGCAGCCCATCGGGCCTCCACGAGCAGTACTTC. Supplemented by reference TRBV5-1 and TRBJ2-7, the full variable domain reads KAGVTQTPRYLIKTRGQQVTLSCSPISGHRSVSWYQQTPGQGLQFLFEYFSETQRNKGNFPGRFSGRQFSNSRSEMNVSTLELGDSALYLCASSPSGLHEQYFGPGTRLTVT.

This clonotype was observed a handful of times. The rearrangement uses TRBV7-2 and TRBJ2-5; D unclear. V shed 5 bases and J shed 4 bases, with 5 bases lying between them. The CDR3 loop spans 11 amino acids. Germline values: CDR1 SGHTA, CDR2 FQGNSA. The CDR3 is CASSRRETQYF. CDR3 sequence (DNA): TGTGCCAGCAGCCGGCGAGAGACCCAGTACTTC. The full variable domain, rest sourced from reference TRBV7-2 and TRBJ2-5, is GAGVSQSPSNKVTEKGKDVELRCDPISGHTALYWYRQSLGQGLEFLIYFQGNSAPDKSGLPSDRFSAERTGGSVSTLTIQRTQQEDSAVYLCASSRRETQYFGPGTRLLVL.

About this clonotype: A much larger clone lies a single base off, so this may be a read error. This rearrangement joins TRBV10-2 to TRBJ2-7, with 12 bases identical to TRBD1. Germline V gives CDR1 WSHSY, CDR2 SAAADI. The CDR3 totals 17 residues. DNA of the CDR3: TGTGCCAGCAGTTCCGAGTTCCCGGGACAGGGGGCCTACGGGCAGTACTTC. Protein product: CASSSEFPGQGAYGQYF.

At least ten counts were recorded for this clonotype. The chain recombines TRBV6-5 with TRBJ1-1, with D unresolved. Trimming took 2 bases from V and 6 from J, leaving 4 bases between them. The CDR3 spans 11 residues. Germline CDR1 reads MNHEY; CDR2 reads SVGAGI. The CDR3 bases are TGTGCCAGCAGTTACGCGGCTGAAGCTTTCTTT. Its protein product is CASSYAAEAFF.

The chain combines TRBV19 with TRBJ1-5, with 9 nucleotides matching TRBD1. J was trimmed by 5 bases and V by 1 base; bases with no gene match: 6. The CDR3 extends over 16 amino acids. Germline V gives CDR1 LNHDA, CDR2 SQIVND (reference sequence). The CDR3 spells CASSIGWRQGDQPQHF. As DNA, the CDR3 is TGTGCCAGTAGTATAGGATGGAGACAGGGGGATCAGCCCCAGCATTTT.

CDR3 in amino acids: CASSLVGFDGYTF. In nucleotides, the CDR3 is TGTGCCAGCAGCTTGGTAGGGTTCGATGGCTACACCTTC. The chain links TRBV5-4 to TRBJ1-2; D gene uncertain. The V end lost 0 bases, the J end lost 6 bases, and 9 bases lay between the germline ends. From germline, CDR1 is SGHNT and CDR2 YYREEE (reference sequence). There are 13 residues in the CDR3. Looking up the rest from reference TRBV5-4 and TRBJ1-2 gives the full variable domain: ETGVTQSPTHLIKTRGQQVTLRCSSQSGHNTVSWYQQALGQGPQFIFQYYREEENGRGNFPPRFSGLQFPNYSSELNVNALELDDSALYLCASSLVGFDGYTFGSGTRLTVV.

This chain uses TRBV7-3 with TRBJ2-2; 9 bases are a match to TRBD2. The ends lost 1 base at V and 6 bases at J; junction bases unmatched: 3. This CDR3 comprises 15 residues. Germline CDR1 and CDR2: SGHTA and FQGTGA. The CDR3 nucleotides read TGTGCCAGCAGCTTAATCCCTAGCGGGGCCGGGGAGCTGTTTTTT. Protein product: CASSLIPSGAGELFF.